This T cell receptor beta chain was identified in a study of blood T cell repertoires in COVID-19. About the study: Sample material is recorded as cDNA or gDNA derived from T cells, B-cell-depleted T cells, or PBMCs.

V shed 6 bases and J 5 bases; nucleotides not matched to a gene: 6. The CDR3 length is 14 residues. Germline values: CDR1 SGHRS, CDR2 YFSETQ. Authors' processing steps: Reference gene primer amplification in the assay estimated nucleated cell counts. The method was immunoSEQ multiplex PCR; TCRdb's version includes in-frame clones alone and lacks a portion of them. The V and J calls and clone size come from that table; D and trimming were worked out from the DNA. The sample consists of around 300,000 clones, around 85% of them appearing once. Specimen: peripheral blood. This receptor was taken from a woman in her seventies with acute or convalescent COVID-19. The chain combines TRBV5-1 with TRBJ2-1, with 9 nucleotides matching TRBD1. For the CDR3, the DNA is TGCGCCAGCAAAAGGACAGGGGTGGACAATGAGCAGTTCTTC. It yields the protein CASKRTGVDNEQFF.